This TCR beta chain was documented in a study of cytomegalovirus exposure and HLA in healthy donors (dated by TCRdb to the late 2010s). Describing the broader study: The 650 to 800 repertoires of the first cohort and the approximately 130 validation repertoires were produced on the same platform, according to a later analysis. The study was designed to test whether signatures of past pathogen exposure could be identified by cataloging public T cell receptors. Along with the roughly 710-subject first cohort, a separate validation cohort of some 130 different subjects was used. To predict cytomegalovirus infection status, the study combined high-throughput TCR immunosequencing, statistical association of individual TCRs with disease status, and machine learning.

What the work shows at the level of the full study, not this receptor alone: The classifier was reported to diagnose cytomegalovirus status with high specificity and sensitivity in both the original cohort and the validation cohort. A later analysis found that TCRs clustered in the first cohort also tended to co-occur in the approximately 120 validation repertoires, with more than 90% of cluster scores above 0. While some public TCRs were present in many individuals, most TCR sequences turned up only very rarely across donors. It was suggested by the authors that the approach could potentially be generalized to other disease states and immunological phenotypes. A few of the identified cytomegalovirus-associated TCR beta chains were confirmed in vitro to be specific for cytomegalovirus antigens. All 120 repertoires were used to score co-occurrence in the validation cohort in a later analysis, because that analysis had no HLA typing for the cohort. The study gave a list of 150 to 200 TCR beta chains associated with cytomegalovirus.

The library was produced with the immunoSEQ multiplex PCR assay. On the study's bioinformatics: A statistical classification framework was built for diagnosing cytomegalovirus status from the catalog of TCR beta chain sequences. TCRdb limited this immuneACCESS table to in-frame rearrangements with V and J called. A share of clones is missing; checked studies link under half to unresolved V genes, and the rest is unexplained. D and trimming come from the DNA, and the V and J calls and clone size come from that table. Here the sample has around 130,000 clones; over 75% occur a single time. Of the sample, around 1.9% is held by the ten largest clones. The CDR3 numbers 14 residues from cysteine through phenylalanine. The kept DNA is CDR3 alone, 42 bases in frame from the first base. Trimmed from V: 5 bases; trimmed from J: 2 bases; junction bases lacking a gene match: 4. CDR1 and CDR2 were assigned from the germline V gene as SGHDT and YYEEEE.

The donors were included in the validation cohort of 130 or so subjects, a group kept apart from the roughly 670-subject first cohort. Concerning this clone itself: No cognate antigen has been identified for it. No qualities accompany the bases; no much larger clone lies one base away.

The rearranged chain carries TRBV5-6 and TRBJ1-2; TRBD1 aligns with 9 central bases. The clonotype originates from a woman under 40 in good health and CMV-seronegative. Specimen: PBMCs. The bases read TGTGCCAGCAGTCGGGACAGGGTCAACTATGGCTACACCTTC. It translates as CASSRDRVNYGYTF.